Shown below are 9 T cell receptor beta chains from a single sample sequenced in a study of CD8 T cells in ankylosing spondylitis. Their antigens remain unidentified. Whole-study findings and limits: Ankylosing spondylitis blood appeared to carry a characteristic TCR beta motif of roughly 8 highly homologous variants.

TCRdb redid the calling of the 5' RACE reads with MiXCR, one entry per CDR3 protein. The repertoire consists of fewer than 750,000 distinct CDR3 sequences, with about 20% occurring once and the leading ten covering about 20%. Sequencing was done on a sample of blood, either unsorted or a sorted T cell fraction (not recorded which). The receptors here all came from a male donor with ankylosing spondylitis.

This clonotype was seen only a few times. The chain links TRBV3-1 to TRBJ2-7, with 9 bases lining up with TRBD1. The germline CDR1 and CDR2 sequences are LGHDT and YNNKEL (reference sequence). This CDR3 has 16 amino acids. V lost 4 bases to trimming and J lost 1 base; unmatched junction nucleotides: 8. CDR3 nucleotide sequence: TGTGCCAGCAGCCGGTTGGGACAGGGAGCTTCCTACGAGCAGTACTTC. Protein product: CASSRLGQGASYEQYF.

The rearrangement joins TRBV4-1 to TRBJ2-3; no clear D gene. CDR3 length: 13 residues. Trimming left V 2 bases short and J 6 bases short, with 9 bases between. Germline CDR1 is MGHRA and CDR2 is YSYEKL. The CDR3 protein is CASSQHRADTQYF. The CDR3 coding sequence is TGCGCCAGCAGCCAACATCGGGCGGATACGCAGTATTTT.

This clonotype was detected a few times. The chain carries TRBV20-1 and TRBJ1-2, with a tentative D call TRBD1 (6 bases). CDR3 length: 14 residues. Between the trimmed V and J ends, which lost 3 bases and 4 bases, there was a span of 15 bases. Germline CDR1 is DFQATT and CDR2 is SNEGSKA (reference sequence). This CDR3 is CSARGAGQSYGYTF. CDR3 DNA: TGCAGTGCTAGGGGGGCCGGACAGAGCTATGGCTACACCTTC.

This clonotype occurred a few times. This chain uses TRBV18 with TRBJ1-2, with TRBD1 matching 12 bases. The ends lost 2 bases at V and 6 bases at J; junction bases unmatched: 13. This CDR3 region has 18 residues. The germline V gene has CDR1 KGHSH and CDR2 LQKENI. CDR3 nucleotides: TGTGCCAGCTCACCAACGCGAGGGACAGGGGGCATGTACGATGGCTACACCTTC. Its protein product is CASSPTRGTGGMYDGYTF.

The sample holds a few counts of this clonotype. The chain combines TRBV7-2 with TRBJ2-3, with 10 bases identical to TRBD2. CDR1 is SGHTA and CDR2 is FQGNSA in the germline V gene. There are 17 residues in the CDR3. V shed 3 bases, J shed 6 bases, and the junction held 12 bases outside the gene matches. The CDR3: CASSFSARLAGADTQYF. CDR3 nucleotide sequence: TGTGCCAGCAGCTTTTCCGCGAGGCTAGCGGGAGCGGATACGCAGTATTTT.

The rearrangement uses TRBV20-1 and TRBJ2-7; TRBD2 aligns across 10 bases. Trimming at V came to 7 bases and at J to 4 bases, leaving 7 bases not matched to a gene. Germline V CDR1 and CDR2: DFQATT, SNEGSKA (reference sequence). This CDR3 spans 13 amino acids. The CDR3 nucleotides are TGCAGTGTCGGACTAGCGGAAGAGTACGAGCAGTACTTC. Encoded protein: CSVGLAEEYEQYF.

This clonotype has a handful of counts. The chain is built from TRBV7-8 and TRBJ2-1; 7 bases agree with TRBD1. This CDR3 comprises 15 residues. Germline-derived CDR1 and CDR2 are SGHVS and FQNEAQ. After removal of 0 bases from V and 4 bases from J, the junction contained 3 bases not matched to a gene. DNA for the CDR3: TGTGCCAGCAGCTTAGCGGGGACAGTATACAATGAGCAGTTCTTC. It yields the protein CASSLAGTVYNEQFF.

This chain connects TRBV12-3 or TRBV12-4 to TRBJ1-3; weak D call: TRBD1 (5 bases). Trimming removed 10 bases from V and 0 bases from J, with 10 bases in between. This CDR3 has 13 residues. In DNA, the CDR3 is TGTGCCACCGGGACGGACTCTGGAAACACCATATATTTT. Translating gives CATGTDSGNTIYF.

The chain joins TRBV19 to TRBJ1-6; D ambiguous. The CDR3 contains 13 residues. Trimming cost V 4 bases and J 7 bases, with 8 bases left between them. From germline, CDR1 is LNHDA and CDR2 SQIVND (reference sequence). The CDR3: CASSTYSNSPLHF. The CDR3 DNA follows: TGTGCCAGTAGTACTTACTCGAATTCACCCCTCCACTTT.